The source of this TCR beta chain is a study of shared clonotypes between healthy human individuals. Study in general: Ranging from 18 to 49 in age, donors were two women and three men.

V was shortened by 7 bases and J by 1 base, with 10 bases between the two germline ends. Germline values: CDR1 MDHEN, CDR2 SYDVKM. The CDR3 has 13 residues. Some clones are missing from TCRdb's copy, which holds only in-frame ones; the method was immunoSEQ multiplex PCR. Of millions of clones in the sample, approximately 94% are singletons; the top ten hold 1.1%. The study, taken as a whole, reports: Against clonotypes common to all four donors, non-shared ones had lower generation probabilities.

For this clone: The antigen is undetermined.

Naive CD8 cells lacked CD45RO, underwent positive selection for CCR7 and left out terminally differentiated effector memory CD45RA+ cells. Sequencing used naive CD8+ T cells sorted from blood. The sequence derives from a man aged 18 to 30 in good health. This chain uses TRBV28 with TRBJ1-1; D is ambiguous. CDR3 loop: CASIHRQNTEAFF. For the CDR3, the DNA is TGTGCCAGCATACATCGACAGAACACTGAAGCTTTCTTT.